This TCR beta chain was sequenced in a study of blood T cell repertoires in COVID-19. Study information: Researchers got acute and convalescent COVID-19 samples from the United States, Italy and Spain.

Enrollees, roughly 18 to 89 years old, lived in 20 to 25 US areas. Participant-given clinical history determined each cohort assignment. Recovered participants had two consecutive negative NP/OP PCR tests, healthcare professional clearance, or symptom resolution. This CDR3 has 14 residues. The V gene end was trimmed by 4 bases and the J gene end by 2 bases; junction bases not matched to a gene: 1. From germline, CDR1 is SGHDN and CDR2 FVKESK. Method: immunoSEQ multiplex PCR; TCRdb's copy keeps in-frame clones and lacks some. The sample holds around 120,000 clones; approximately 86% are singletons and the top ten take under 2.5%.

The chain links TRBV14 to TRBJ2-7; TRBD1 aligns across 11 bases. The sequenced material came from PBMCs or T cells enriched from blood (not recorded which). This TCR derives from a woman in her 50s who had recovered from COVID-19. The chain's CDR3 is CASSRTGGPYEQYF. The CDR3, as DNA: TGTGCCAGCAGCCGGACAGGGGGCCCCTACGAGCAGTACTTC.